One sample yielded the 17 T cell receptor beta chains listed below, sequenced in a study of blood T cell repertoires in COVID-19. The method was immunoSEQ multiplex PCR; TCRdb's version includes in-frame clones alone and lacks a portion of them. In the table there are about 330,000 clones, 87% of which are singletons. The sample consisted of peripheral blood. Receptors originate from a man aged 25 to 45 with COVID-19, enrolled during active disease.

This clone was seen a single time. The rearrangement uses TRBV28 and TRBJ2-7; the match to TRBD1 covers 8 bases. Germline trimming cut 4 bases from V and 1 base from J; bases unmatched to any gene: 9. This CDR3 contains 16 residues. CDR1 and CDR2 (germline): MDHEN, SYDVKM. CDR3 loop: CASSWAQQGASYEQYF. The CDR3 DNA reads TGTGCCAGCAGTTGGGCCCAGCAGGGGGCGTCCTACGAGCAGTACTTC.

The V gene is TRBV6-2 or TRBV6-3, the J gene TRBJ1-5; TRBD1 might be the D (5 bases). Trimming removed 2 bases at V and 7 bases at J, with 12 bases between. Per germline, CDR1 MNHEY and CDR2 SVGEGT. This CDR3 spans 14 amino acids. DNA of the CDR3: TGTGCCAGCAGTTACATGGGGGGAGGGCAGCCCCAGCATTTT. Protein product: CASSYMGGGQPQHF.

The CDR3 sequence: CASSPGGYEQYF. CDR3 DNA sequence: TGTGCCAGCAGTCCCGGGGGGTACGAGCAGTACTTC. The chain combines TRBV27 with TRBJ2-7; 7 positions agree with TRBD2. The ends lost 5 bases at V and 4 bases at J; junction bases unmatched: 2. The CDR3 runs 12 residues. Looked up from germline, CDR1 is MNHEY and CDR2 is SMNVEV (reference sequence).

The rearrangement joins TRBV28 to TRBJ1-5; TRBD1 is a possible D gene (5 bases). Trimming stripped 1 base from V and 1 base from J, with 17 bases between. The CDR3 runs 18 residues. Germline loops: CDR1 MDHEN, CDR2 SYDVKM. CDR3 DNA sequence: TGTGCCAGCAGTTTATTGCGGGGCCCCTCTTTAAGCAATCAGCCCCAGCATTTT. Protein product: CASSLLRGPSLSNQPQHF.

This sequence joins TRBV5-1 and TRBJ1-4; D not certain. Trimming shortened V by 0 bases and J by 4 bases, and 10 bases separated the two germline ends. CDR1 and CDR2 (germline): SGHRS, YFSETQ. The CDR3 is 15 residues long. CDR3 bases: TGCGCCAGCAGCTTGGCCGGACGGGATAATGAAAAACTGTTTTTT. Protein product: CASSLAGRDNEKLFF.

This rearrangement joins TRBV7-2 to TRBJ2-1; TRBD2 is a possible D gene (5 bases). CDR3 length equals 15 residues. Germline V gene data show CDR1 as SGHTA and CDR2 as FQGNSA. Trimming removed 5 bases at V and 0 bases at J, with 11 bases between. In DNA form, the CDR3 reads TGTGCCAGCAGCATTAGCGTGGCCTCCTACAATGAGCAGTTCTTC. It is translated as CASSISVASYNEQFF.

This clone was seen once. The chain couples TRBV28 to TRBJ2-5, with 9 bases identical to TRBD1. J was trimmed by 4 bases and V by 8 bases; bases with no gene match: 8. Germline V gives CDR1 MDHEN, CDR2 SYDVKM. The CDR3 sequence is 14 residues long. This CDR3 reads CASLGTGIGETQYF. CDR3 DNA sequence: TGTGCCAGCCTCGGGACAGGGATCGGAGAGACCCAGTACTTC.

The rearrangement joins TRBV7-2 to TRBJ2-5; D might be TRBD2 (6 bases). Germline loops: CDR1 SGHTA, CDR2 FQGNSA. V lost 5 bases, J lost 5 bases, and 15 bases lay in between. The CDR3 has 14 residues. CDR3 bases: TGTGCCAGCAGCCGCGGTGTAGGGAGGGAGACCCAGTACTTC. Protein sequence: CASSRGVGRETQYF.

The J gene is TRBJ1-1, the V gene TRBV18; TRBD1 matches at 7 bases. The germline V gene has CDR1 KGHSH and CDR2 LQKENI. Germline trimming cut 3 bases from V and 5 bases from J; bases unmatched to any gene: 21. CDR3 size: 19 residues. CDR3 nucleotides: TGTGCCAGCTCACCTACACGCTCTACAGGGGCGCGTGGCTGGACTGAAGCTTTCTTT. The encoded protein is CASSPTRSTGARGWTEAFF.

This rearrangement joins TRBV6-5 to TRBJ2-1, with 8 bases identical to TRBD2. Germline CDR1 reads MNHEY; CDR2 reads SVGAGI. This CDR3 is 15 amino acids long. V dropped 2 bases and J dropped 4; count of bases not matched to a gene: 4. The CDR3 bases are TGTGCCAGCAGTTACGGGTCGGGGGGGTACAATGAGCAGTTCTTC. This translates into CASSYGSGGYNEQFF.

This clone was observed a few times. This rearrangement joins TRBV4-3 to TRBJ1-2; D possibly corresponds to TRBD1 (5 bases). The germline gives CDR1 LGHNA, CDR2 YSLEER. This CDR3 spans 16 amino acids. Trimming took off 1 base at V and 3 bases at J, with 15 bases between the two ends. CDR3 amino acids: CASSQGHIRGYYGYTF. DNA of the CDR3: TGCGCCAGCAGCCAAGGCCACATTAGGGGTTACTATGGCTACACCTTC.

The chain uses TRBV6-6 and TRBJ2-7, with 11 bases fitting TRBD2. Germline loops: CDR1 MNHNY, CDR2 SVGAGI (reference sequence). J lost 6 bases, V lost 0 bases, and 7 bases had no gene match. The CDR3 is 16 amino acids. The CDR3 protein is CASSYSTLAGAPEQYF. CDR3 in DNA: TGTGCCAGCAGTTACTCCACACTAGCGGGGGCCCCCGAGCAGTACTTC.

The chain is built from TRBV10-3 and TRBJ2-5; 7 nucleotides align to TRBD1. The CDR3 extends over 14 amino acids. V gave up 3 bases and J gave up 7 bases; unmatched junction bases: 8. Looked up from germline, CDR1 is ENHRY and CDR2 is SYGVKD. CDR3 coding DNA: TGTGCCATCAGTGAATCACAGGGGAGCGGGACCCAGTACTTC. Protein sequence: CAISESQGSGTQYF.

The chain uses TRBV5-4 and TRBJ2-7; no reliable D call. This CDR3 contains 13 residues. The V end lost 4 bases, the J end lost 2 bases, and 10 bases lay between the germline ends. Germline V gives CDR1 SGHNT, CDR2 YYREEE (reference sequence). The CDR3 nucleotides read TGTGCCAGCAGCCACGGCAGGACCTACGAGCAGTACTTC. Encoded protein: CASSHGRTYEQYF.

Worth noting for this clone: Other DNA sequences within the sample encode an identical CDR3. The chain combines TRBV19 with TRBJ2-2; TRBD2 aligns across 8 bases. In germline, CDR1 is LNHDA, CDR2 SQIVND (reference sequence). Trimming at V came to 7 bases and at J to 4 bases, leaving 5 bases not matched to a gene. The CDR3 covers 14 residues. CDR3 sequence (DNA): TGTGCCAGTACTACCGGGGGGGGCACCGGGGAGCTGTTTTTT. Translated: CASTTGGGTGELFF.

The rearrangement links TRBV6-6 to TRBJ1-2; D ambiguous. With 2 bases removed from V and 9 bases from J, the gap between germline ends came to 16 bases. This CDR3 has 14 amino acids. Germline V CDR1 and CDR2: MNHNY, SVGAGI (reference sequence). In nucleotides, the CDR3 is TGTGCCAGCAGTTACGGGTACAGCCCTATGAGCTACACCTTC. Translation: CASSYGYSPMSYTF.

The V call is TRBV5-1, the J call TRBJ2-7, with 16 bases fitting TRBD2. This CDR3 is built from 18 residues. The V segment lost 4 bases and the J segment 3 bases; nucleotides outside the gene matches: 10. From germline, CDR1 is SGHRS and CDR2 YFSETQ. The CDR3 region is CASSLGLAGGPSLYEQYF. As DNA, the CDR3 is TGCGCCAGCAGCCTGGGACTAGCGGGAGGGCCCTCCCTCTACGAGCAGTACTTC.